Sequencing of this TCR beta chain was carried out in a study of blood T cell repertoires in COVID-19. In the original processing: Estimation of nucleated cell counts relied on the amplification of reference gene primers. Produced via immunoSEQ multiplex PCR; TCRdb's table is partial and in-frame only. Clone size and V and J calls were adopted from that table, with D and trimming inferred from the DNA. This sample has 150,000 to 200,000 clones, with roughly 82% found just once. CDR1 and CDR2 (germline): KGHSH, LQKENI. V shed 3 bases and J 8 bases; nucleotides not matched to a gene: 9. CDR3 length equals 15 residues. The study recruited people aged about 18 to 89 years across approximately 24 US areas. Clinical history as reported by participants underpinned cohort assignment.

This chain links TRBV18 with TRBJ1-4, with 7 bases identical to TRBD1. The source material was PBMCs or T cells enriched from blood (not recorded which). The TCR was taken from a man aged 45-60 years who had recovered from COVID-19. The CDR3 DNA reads TGTGCCAGCTCACCGGGGGGACAGCCGAGGGAAAAACTGTTTTTT. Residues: CASSPGGQPREKLFF.